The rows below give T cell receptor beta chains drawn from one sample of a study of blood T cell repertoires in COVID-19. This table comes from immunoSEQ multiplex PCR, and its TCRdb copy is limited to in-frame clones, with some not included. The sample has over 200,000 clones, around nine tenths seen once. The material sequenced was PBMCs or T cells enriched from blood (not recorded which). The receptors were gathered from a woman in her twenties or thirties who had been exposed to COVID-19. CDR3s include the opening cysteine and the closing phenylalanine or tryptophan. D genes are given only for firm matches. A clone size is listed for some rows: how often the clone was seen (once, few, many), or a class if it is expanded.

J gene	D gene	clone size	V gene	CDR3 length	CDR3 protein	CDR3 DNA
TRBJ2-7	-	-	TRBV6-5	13	CASSRLVAGEQYF	TGTGCCAGCAGCAGACTAGTGGCGGGCGAGCAGTACTTC
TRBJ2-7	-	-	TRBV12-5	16	CASGLVLGVLADEQYF	TGTGCTAGTGGTTTGGTACTTGGGGTGTTAGCGGACGAGCAGTACTTC
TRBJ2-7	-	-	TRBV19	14	CASSIWGEPYEQYF	TGTGCCAGTAGTATATGGGGCGAGCCCTACGAGCAGTACTTC
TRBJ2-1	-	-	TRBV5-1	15	CASSLGGSLYNEQFF	TGCGCCAGCAGCTTGGGTGGGTCACTATACAATGAGCAGTTCTTC
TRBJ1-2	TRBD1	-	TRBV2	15	CASSKQGADGYGYTF	TGTGCCAGCAGTAAACAGGGGGCGGATGGCTATGGCTACACCTTC
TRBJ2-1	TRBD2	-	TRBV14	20	CASSQATLFHSGRTYNEQFF	TGTGCCAGCAGCCAAGCTACCTTATTCCATAGCGGGAGGACCTACAATGAGCAGTTCTTC
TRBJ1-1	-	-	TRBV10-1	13	CASSSRVNTEAFF	TGCGCCAGCAGTTCCAGGGTCAACACTGAAGCTTTCTTT
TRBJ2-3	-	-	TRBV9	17	CASSVGGYAPTRYTQYF	TGTGCCAGCAGCGTAGGTGGGTATGCCCCCACGCGGTATACGCAGTATTTT
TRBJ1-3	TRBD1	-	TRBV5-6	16	CASSLPGQGSGNTIYF	TGTGCCAGCAGCTTGCCGGGACAGGGCTCTGGAAACACCATATATTTT
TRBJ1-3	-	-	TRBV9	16	CASSVGSGGAIDTIYF	TGTGCCAGCAGCGTAGGGTCCGGGGGGGCAATCGACACCATATATTTT
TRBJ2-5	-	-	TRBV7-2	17	CASSLAGWGVPQETQYF	TGTGCCAGCAGCTTAGCGGGGTGGGGAGTACCGCAAGAGACCCAGTACTTC
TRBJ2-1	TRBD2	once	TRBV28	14	CASSFPGGINEQFF	TGTGCCAGCAGTTTCCCCGGGGGGATCAATGAGCAGTTCTTC
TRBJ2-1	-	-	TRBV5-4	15	CASSKREFSYNEQFF	TGTGCCAGCAGCAAACGGGAGTTCTCCTACAATGAGCAGTTCTTC
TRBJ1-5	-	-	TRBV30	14	CAWGAGRRNQPQHF	TGTGCCTGGGGGGCTGGCAGGCGCAATCAGCCCCAGCATTTT
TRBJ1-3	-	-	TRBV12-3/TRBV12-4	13	CASNRGLIDTIYF	TGTGCCAGCAATAGGGGGTTGATAGACACCATATATTTT
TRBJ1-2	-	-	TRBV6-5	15	CASSSSGHLNYGYTF	TGTGCCAGCAGTTCCTCGGGACACCTTAACTATGGCTACACCTTC
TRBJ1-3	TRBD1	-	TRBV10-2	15	CASILDRVIGNTIYF	TGCGCCAGCATATTGGACAGGGTGATTGGAAACACCATATATTTT
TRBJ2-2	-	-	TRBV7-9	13	CASSSYITGELFF	TGTGCCAGCAGCTCCTATATTACCGGGGAGCTGTTTTTT
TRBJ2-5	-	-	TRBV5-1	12	CASSPQGETQYF	TGCGCCAGCAGTCCCCAAGGGGAAACCCAGTACTTC
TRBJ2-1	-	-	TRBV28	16	CASSIGLRGPHMEQFF	TGTGCCAGCAGTATTGGCTTAAGAGGTCCCCATATGGAGCAGTTCTTC
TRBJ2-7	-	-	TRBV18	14	CASSPPSETYEQYF	TGTGCCAGCTCACCACCGAGTGAAACCTACGAGCAGTACTTC
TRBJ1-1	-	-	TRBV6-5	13	CASFIQGYTEAFF	TGTGCCAGTTTTATACAGGGTTACACTGAAGCTTTCTTT
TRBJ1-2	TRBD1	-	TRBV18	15	CASSPGQGPNYGYTF	TGTGCCAGCTCACCAGGACAGGGCCCTAACTATGGCTACACCTTC
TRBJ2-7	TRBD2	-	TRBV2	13	CASSDGTSGGQYF	TGTGCCAGCAGTGATGGGACTAGCGGAGGGCAGTACTTC
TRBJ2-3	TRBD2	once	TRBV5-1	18	CASSLVVPSGGLTDTQYF	TGCGCCAGCAGCTTGGTGGTGCCTAGCGGAGGGCTCACAGATACGCAGTATTTT
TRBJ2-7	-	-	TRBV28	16	CASSPYRGGEAYEQYF	TGTGCCAGCAGTCCATACCGGGGTGGTGAGGCCTACGAGCAGTACTTC
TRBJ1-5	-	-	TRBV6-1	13	CASSEAAGRPQHF	TGTGCCAGCAGTGAAGCTGCGGGGCGGCCCCAGCATTTT
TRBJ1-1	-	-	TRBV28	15	CASDSGGPQNTEAFF	TGTGCCAGCGACTCCGGGGGGCCCCAGAACACTGAAGCTTTCTTT
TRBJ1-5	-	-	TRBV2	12	CASSVVTGPQHF	TGTGCCAGCAGTGTTGTTACGGGGCCCCAGCATTTT
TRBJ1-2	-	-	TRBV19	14	CASSAETGNYGYTF	TGTGCCAGTAGTGCCGAAACAGGGAACTATGGCTACACCTTC
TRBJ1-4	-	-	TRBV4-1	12	CASSQVGGKLFF	TGCGCCAGCAGCCAAGTGGGGGGGAAACTGTTTTTT
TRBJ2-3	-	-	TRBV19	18	CASSMSTGRTGPSDTQYF	TGTGCCAGTAGTATGTCGACAGGGAGGACGGGACCGTCGGATACGCAGTATTTT
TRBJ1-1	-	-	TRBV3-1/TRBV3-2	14	CASSHPRAGGGAFF	TGTGCCAGCAGCCACCCAAGAGCTGGGGGGGGAGCTTTCTTT
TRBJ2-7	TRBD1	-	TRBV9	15	CASSVEGQGSHEQYF	TGTGCCAGCAGCGTAGAGGGACAGGGGTCCCACGAGCAGTACTTC
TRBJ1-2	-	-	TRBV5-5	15	CASRPPNKLNYGYTF	TGTGCCAGCAGGCCCCCCAATAAACTTAACTATGGCTACACCTTC
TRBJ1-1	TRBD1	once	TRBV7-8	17	CASSPPYRQGRDTEAFF	TGTGCCAGCAGCCCTCCTTACCGACAGGGACGGGACACTGAAGCTTTCTTT
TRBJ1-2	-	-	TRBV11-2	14	CASSLLGGSNGYTF	TGTGCCAGCAGCTTATTGGGAGGGAGCAATGGCTACACCTTC
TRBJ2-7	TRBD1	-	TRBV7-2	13	CASSEDRVDEQYF	TGTGCCAGCAGCGAGGACAGGGTTGACGAGCAGTACTTC
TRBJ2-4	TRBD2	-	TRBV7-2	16	CASSYSSGIAKNIQYF	TGTGCCAGCAGCTACTCTAGCGGCATAGCCAAAAACATTCAGTACTTC
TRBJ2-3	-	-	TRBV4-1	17	CASSQEPQGGFTDTQYF	TGCGCCAGCAGCCAAGAGCCCCAAGGGGGATTCACAGATACGCAGTATTTT
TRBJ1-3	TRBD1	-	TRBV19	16	CASSRSQGADGNTIYF	TGTGCCAGTAGTAGATCACAGGGGGCTGATGGAAACACCATATATTTT
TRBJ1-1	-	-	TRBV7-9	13	CASSLGQNTEAFF	TGTGCCAGCAGCCTGGGACAGAACACTGAAGCTTTCTTT
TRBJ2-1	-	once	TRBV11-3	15	CASSLEERGYNEQFF	TGTGCCAGCAGCTTAGAGGAGAGAGGCTACAATGAGCAGTTCTTC
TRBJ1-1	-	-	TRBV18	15	CASSPPRPGNTEAFF	TGTGCCAGCTCACCTCCTAGACCGGGGAACACTGAAGCTTTCTTT
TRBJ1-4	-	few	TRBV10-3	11	CATSFGEKLFF	TGTGCCACCAGTTTCGGGGAAAAACTGTTTTTT
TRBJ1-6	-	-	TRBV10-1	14	CASSGGGVNSPLHF	TGCGCCAGCAGTGGAGGGGGGGTTAATTCACCCCTCCACTTT
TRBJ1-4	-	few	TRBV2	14	CASRGGTIDEKLFF	TGTGCCAGCAGAGGCGGGACGATCGACGAAAAACTGTTTTTT
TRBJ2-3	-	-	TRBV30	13	CAWSSLASDTQYF	TGTGCCTGGAGTTCCCTAGCTTCAGATACGCAGTATTTT
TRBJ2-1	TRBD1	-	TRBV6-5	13	CASRPTGGYEQFF	TGTGCCAGCAGACCGACAGGGGGCTATGAGCAGTTCTTC
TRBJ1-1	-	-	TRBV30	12	CACGGGLTEAFF	TGTGCCTGCGGCGGGGGCCTCACTGAAGCTTTCTTT
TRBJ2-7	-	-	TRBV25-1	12	CASSAGTYEQYF	TGTGCCAGCAGTGCCGGGACCTACGAGCAGTACTTC
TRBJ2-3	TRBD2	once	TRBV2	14	CATVLLADTDTQYF	TGTGCCACCGTCTTACTAGCGGACACAGATACGCAGTATTTT
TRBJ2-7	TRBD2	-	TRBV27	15	CASSRTSPSSYEQYF	TGTGCCAGCAGTCGGACTAGCCCCTCCTCCTACGAGCAGTACTTC
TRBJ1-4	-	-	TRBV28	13	CASSRTVGEKLFF	TGTGCCAGCAGTCGCACGGTTGGTGAAAAACTGTTTTTT
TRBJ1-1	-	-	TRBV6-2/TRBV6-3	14	CASSYSRGNTEAFF	TGTGCCAGCAGTTACTCACGGGGGAACACTGAAGCTTTCTTT